The 20 T cell receptor beta chains in this list originate from one sample, sequenced in a study of CD8+ T cells in alopecia areata. Extracted from the samples, RNA was reverse transcribed into cDNA to serve as the sequencing template. Clones were read by immunoSEQ multiplex PCR, and TCRdb kept only the in-frame ones, dropping some. The data hold about 170,000 clones, with around 71% observed a single time. The starting material was CD8+ T cells sorted from blood, obtained at week 0. The receptor source for this set is a human donor with alopecia areata.

CDR3 DNA sequence: TGTGCCAGTAGTACCGGGACAGGGATTAATCAGCCCCAGCATTTT. This codes for CASSTGTGINQPQHF. The V call is TRBV19, the J call TRBJ1-5, with 9 positions matching TRBD1. The CDR3 extends over 15 amino acids. Germline V gives CDR1 LNHDA, CDR2 SQIVND (reference sequence). Trimming at V came to 4 bases and at J to 4 bases, leaving 5 bases not matched to a gene.

The chain couples TRBV27 to TRBJ2-5; the match to TRBD2 covers 8 bases. V trimming: 6 bases; J trimming: 5 bases; junction bases outside the gene matches: 11. CDR1 is MNHEY and CDR2 is SMNVEV in the germline V gene (reference sequence). The CDR3 spans 15 residues. DNA for the CDR3: TGTGCCAGCAGAGTACTCACGGGGGGGCAGGAGACCCAGTACTTC. Translating it yields CASRVLTGGQETQYF.

A few counts support this clone. Other DNA variants within this sample encode the same CDR3. The V call is TRBV30, the J call TRBJ1-1; D is undetermined. The CDR3 is made up of 12 amino acids. V lost 0 bases, J lost 5 bases, and 7 bases lay in between. Germline assignment: CDR1 GTSNPN and CDR2 SVGIG (reference sequence). The CDR3 here is CAWSVVGTEAFF. The CDR3 nucleotides read TGTGCCTGGAGTGTAGTCGGGACTGAAGCTTTCTTT.

Regarding this clone: The germline gene is not matched at one end of the junction; a read error may be the cause. This rearrangement joins TRBV11-2 to TRBJ2-7; no definite D call. The CDR3 consists of 11 residues. In germline, CDR1 is SGHAT, CDR2 FQNNGV. CDR3: CASSLGSDVNF. The CDR3 DNA is TGTGCCAGCAGCTTAGGGTCGGACGTAAACTTC.

This clone was picked up a small number of times. This sequence joins TRBV23-1 and TRBJ2-3; TRBD1 is a possible D gene (6 bases). TRBV23-1 is classed as an ORF, of uncertain function. The CDR3 covers 14 residues. Trimming pared 0 bases from V and 4 bases from J, leaving 8 bases between. CDR3 amino acids: CASSQSGGPDTQYF. The CDR3 coding sequence is TGCGCCAGCAGTCAATCAGGGGGTCCAGATACGCAGTATTTT.

This clone was counted between two and nine times. The chain has TRBV5-1 and TRBJ2-5, with D possibly being TRBD1 (7 bases). V was shortened by 3 bases and J by 5 bases, with 17 bases between the two germline ends. Germline-derived CDR1 and CDR2 are SGHRS and YFSETQ. CDR3 length: 15 residues. Written as DNA, the CDR3 is TGCGCCAGCAGCTCCCAGGGGGGATCGTTGGAGACCCAGTACTTC. It specifies CASSSQGGSLETQYF.

This clone has just one count. The chain links TRBV13 to TRBJ1-1; D perhaps matches TRBD1 (5 bases). Germline CDR1 is PRHDT and CDR2 is FYEKMQ (reference sequence). Deletions cut 5 bases from V and 0 bases from J, with 13 bases between. This CDR3 is built from 15 residues. CDR3 in DNA: TGTGCCAGCAGCGCCCGGGGGGAGGTGAACACTGAAGCTTTCTTT. This encodes CASSARGEVNTEAFF.

V and J are TRBV5-1 and TRBJ1-5, with D unclear. Per germline, CDR1 SGHRS and CDR2 YFSETQ. Trimming stripped 3 bases from V and 0 bases from J, with 22 bases between. The CDR3 is 19 residues long. CDR3 amino acids: CASSCTPVRWGVSNQPQHF. The CDR3, as DNA: TGCGCCAGCAGCTGTACCCCCGTCCGTTGGGGAGTTAGCAATCAGCCCCAGCATTTT.

This clone was seen only a few times. The chain recombines TRBV5-1 with TRBJ2-1; D is possibly TRBD2 (5 bases). V shed 0 bases and J shed 5 bases, with 12 bases lying between them. Germline V gives CDR1 SGHRS, CDR2 YFSETQ. This CDR3 contains 15 residues. As DNA, the CDR3 is TGCGCCAGCAGCTTGGCCACGGGGTGGGACAATGAGCAGTTCTTC. Its translation is CASSLATGWDNEQFF. Based on the CDR3 plus reference TRBV5-1 and TRBJ2-1, the full variable domain is KAGVTQTPRYLIKTRGQQVTLSCSPISGHRSVSWYQQTPGQGLQFLFEYFSETQRNKGNFPGRFSGRQFSNSRSEMNVSTLELGDSALYLCASSLATGWDNEQFFGPGTRLTVL.

This chain links TRBV7-9 with TRBJ1-2; D call uncertain. The CDR3 is 14 residues long. Between the trimmed V and J ends, which lost 1 base and 5 bases, there was a span of 11 bases. The germline gives CDR1 SEHNR, CDR2 FQNEAQ (reference sequence). CDR3 loop: CASSLETSFYGYTF. CDR3 DNA: TGTGCCAGCAGCTTAGAGACTTCTTTTTATGGCTACACCTTC.

There are a few counts of this clone. The chain is built from TRBV6-6 and TRBJ1-1; maybe TRBD1 (5 bases). The CDR3 length is 14 residues. Trimming removed 6 bases from V and 3 bases from J, with 14 bases in between. Germline-derived CDR1 and CDR2 are MNHNY and SVGAGI (reference sequence). CDR3 sequence reads: CASSDSLGYTEAFF. The CDR3 nucleotides are TGTGCCAGCAGCGACAGCCTGGGATACACTGAAGCTTTCTTT.

CDR3 protein: CASSQYRQGYYGYTF. In DNA, the CDR3 is TGCGCCAGCAGTCAGTACCGACAGGGGTACTATGGCTACACCTTC. The chain employs TRBV23-1 and TRBJ1-2; 8 bases fit TRBD1. TRBV23-1 carries the ORF label, with uncertain function. V gave up 3 bases and J gave up 3 bases; unmatched junction bases: 6. The CDR3 totals 15 residues.

This chain connects TRBV27 to TRBJ1-1; 7 bases match TRBD1. The CDR3 extends over 15 amino acids. CDR1 and CDR2 (germline): MNHEY, SMNVEV (reference sequence). V shed 4 bases, J shed 3 bases, and the junction held 8 bases outside the gene matches. CDR3 amino acids: CASSYISGTDTEAFF. The CDR3 nucleotides are TGTGCCAGCAGTTACATCTCCGGGACAGACACTGAAGCTTTCTTT.

The chain uses TRBV7-9 and TRBJ2-5, with TRBD1 matching 11 bases. The CDR3 spans 15 residues. Unmatched junction bases numbered 4, after V lost 4 bases and J lost 3 bases. CDR1 is SEHNR, CDR2 FQNEAQ, per germline (reference sequence). CDR3 sequence reads: CASSYRDRGEETQYF. The DNA for the CDR3 is TGTGCCAGCAGCTACCGGGACAGGGGGGAAGAGACCCAGTACTTC.

This clone was detected only once. The chain has TRBV25-1 and TRBJ1-1; D is unresolved. Germline CDR1 is MGHDK and CDR2 is SYGVNS. The CDR3 runs 11 residues. The germline V and J ends were trimmed by 6 bases and 5 bases, with 7 bases remaining between them. CDR3 in DNA: TGTGCCAGCAGCCTGCTAACTGAAGCTTTCTTT. It is translated as CASSLLTEAFF.

The chain employs TRBV6-5 and TRBJ2-5, with D hard to call. The CDR3 runs 14 residues. The germline V gene has CDR1 MNHEY and CDR2 SVGAGI. The V and J ends lost 6 bases and 5 bases respectively, with 16 bases between them. Here the CDR3 DNA reads TGTGCCAGCAGCGACCTGAACTCGGGTGAGACCCAGTACTTC. It encodes CASSDLNSGETQYF.

This clone has a single count. V is TRBV5-6 and J is TRBJ2-5; tentative D call: TRBD1 (5 bases). With 4 bases removed from V and 14 bases from J, the gap between germline ends came to 24 bases. The germline V gene has CDR1 SGHDT and CDR2 YYEEEE. There are 14 residues in the CDR3. The chain's CDR3 is CASSTNLGGHGPYF. The CDR3 DNA reads TGTGCCAGCAGCACAAATCTCGGCGGACATGGTCCTTACTTC.

This chain connects TRBV5-1 to TRBJ2-5, with unresolved D. CDR3 length: 16 amino acids. CDR1 and CDR2 (germline): SGHRS, YFSETQ. Deletions cut 1 base from V and 1 base from J, with 14 bases between. The CDR3, as DNA: TGCGCCAGCAGCTTGCACCCCCCAGAGAGCCAAGAGACCCAGTACTTC. Its protein product is CASSLHPPESQETQYF.

The chain combines TRBV6-1 with TRBJ2-2, with 7 bases that match TRBD1. Germline CDR1 reads MNHNS; CDR2 reads SASEGT. The CDR3 loop spans 15 amino acids. The V and J ends lost 10 bases and 1 base, in that order; junction bases with no gene match: 9. The CDR3 coding sequence is TGTGCCACCCGGGGACAGACTATGAACACCGGGGAGCTGTTTTTT. This sequence encodes CATRGQTMNTGELFF.

This clone was picked up a small number of times. This chain connects TRBV27 to TRBJ1-2; D is undetermined. The CDR3 is made up of 17 amino acids. V was trimmed by 3 bases and J by 1 base, leaving 18 bases between them. The germline V gene has CDR1 MNHEY and CDR2 SMNVEV (reference sequence). CDR3 bases: TGTGCCAGCAGTTTCTCCCTGAGGGCAGCGGGTAACTATGGCTACACCTTC. This sequence encodes CASSFSLRAAGNYGYTF.